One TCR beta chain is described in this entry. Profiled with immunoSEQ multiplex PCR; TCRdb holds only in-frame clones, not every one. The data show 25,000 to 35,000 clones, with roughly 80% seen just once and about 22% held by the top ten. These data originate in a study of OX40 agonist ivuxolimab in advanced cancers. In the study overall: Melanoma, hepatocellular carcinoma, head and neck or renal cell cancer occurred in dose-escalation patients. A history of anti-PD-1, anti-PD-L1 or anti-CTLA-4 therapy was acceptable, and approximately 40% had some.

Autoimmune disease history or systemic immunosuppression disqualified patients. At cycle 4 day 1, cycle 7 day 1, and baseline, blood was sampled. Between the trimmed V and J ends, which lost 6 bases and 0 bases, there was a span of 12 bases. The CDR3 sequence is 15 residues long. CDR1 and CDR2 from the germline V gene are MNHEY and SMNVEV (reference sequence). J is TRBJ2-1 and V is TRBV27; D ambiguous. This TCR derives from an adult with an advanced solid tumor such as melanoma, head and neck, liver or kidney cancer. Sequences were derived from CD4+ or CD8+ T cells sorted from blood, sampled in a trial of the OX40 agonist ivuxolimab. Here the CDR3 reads CASSKGFSSYNEQFF. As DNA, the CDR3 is TGTGCCAGCAGCAAAGGATTCAGCTCCTACAATGAGCAGTTCTTC.